This TCR beta chain appears in the sequencing data of a study of neurological immune-mediated disorders. As concerns this clonotype: A much larger clone differs by one base, so this may be a read error. No conserved phenylalanine or tryptophan ends this CDR3, so it is likely a read error. The DNA is left out, because the CDR3 cannot be placed on it with certainty; the CDR3 is given as TCRdb lists it.

TCRdb fed the 5' RACE reads into MiXCR, producing one record per CDR3 protein. This table has tens of thousands of distinct CDR3 sequences, roughly 12% appearing once. The length of the CDR3 is 12 amino acids, counting both ends. The germline CDR1 and CDR2 sequences are SGHKS and YYEKEE (reference sequence). The clonotype was recovered from a man between 60 and 75 years old in good health. Sequencing was carried out using PBMCs. The chain employs TRBV5-5 and TRBJ2-4; the table's D call, TRBD1, has no DNA check behind it. CDR3 loop: CASSLAMQLGVL.